This entry is about one T cell receptor (beta chain). This specimen comes from a study of T cell changes during pregnancy in multiple sclerosis. The method was immunoSEQ multiplex PCR; TCRdb's version includes in-frame clones alone and lacks a portion of them. The repertoire has about 33,000 clones, approximately 90% of them found once; the top ten carry about 3%. This CDR3 contains 15 residues. Germline CDR1 reads MDHEN; CDR2 reads SYDVKM. V lost 6 bases and J lost 4; bases outside the gene matches: 9. The sequencing here drew on CD4+ T cells from peripheral blood mononuclear cells, taken in the third trimester of pregnancy. This receptor was obtained from a female donor in good health, enrolled as a control in a pregnancy study. This chain joins TRBV28 and TRBJ1-2, with TRBD1 matching 9 bases. CDR3 region: CASSLPLGQGYGYTF. Here the CDR3 DNA reads TGTGCCAGCAGCCTACCCTTGGGACAGGGCTATGGCTACACCTTC.